Below are 29 T cell receptor beta chains sequenced from a single sample in a study of identical twins. TCRdb ran MiXCR on the 5' RACE reads and lists one entry per CDR3 protein. This sample has 300,000 to 350,000 distinct CDR3 sequences, with 12% found just once. The same data also went into a second study, on yellow fever vaccine responses in identical twins.

Sequenced sample: CD8+ T cells sorted from blood. The receptors come from a woman aged 18-29 years in good health.

V is TRBV15 and J is TRBJ2-7; D might be TRBD1 (5 bases). Germline V gene lookup returns CDR1 LNHNV and CDR2 YYDKDF (reference sequence). Deletions cut 5 bases from V and 5 bases from J, with 19 bases between. The CDR3 is 15 residues long. CDR3 protein: CATSPTPSGPDEQYF. The CDR3 coding sequence is TGTGCCACCAGCCCCACCCCCTCAGGGCCGGACGAGCAGTACTTC.

The chain employs TRBV4-1 and TRBJ2-7, with D possibly matching TRBD2 (5 bases). This CDR3 spans 15 amino acids. Trimming shortened V by 0 bases and J by 1 base, and 10 bases separated the two germline ends. CDR1 MGHRA and CDR2 YSYEKL come from the germline V gene. The CDR3 protein is CASSQETGLSYEQYV. The CDR3 region has the DNA TGCGCCAGCAGCCAAGAAACCGGACTTTCCTACGAGCAGTACGTC.

The chain links TRBV11-2 to TRBJ2-1; 8 bases align to TRBD1. The CDR3 is 15 residues long. After removal of 8 bases from V and 4 bases from J, the junction contained 10 bases not matched to a gene. The V gene's germline CDR1 is SGHAT and CDR2 FQNNGV. The CDR3 DNA reads TGTGCCAGCGGAACAACAGGGGGGATATACAATGAGCAGTTCTTC. Translating gives CASGTTGGIYNEQFF. Together with reference TRBV11-2 and TRBJ2-1, the CDR3 gives the full variable domain: EAGVAQSPRYKIIEKRQSVAFWCNPISGHATLYWYQQILGQGPKLLIQFQNNGVVDDSQLPKDRFSAERLKGVDSTLKIQPAKLEDSAVYLCASGTTGGIYNEQFFGPGTRLTVL.

The chain carries TRBV2 and TRBJ2-7, with D uncertain. The CDR3 consists of 11 residues. Trimming removed 5 bases at V and 3 bases at J, with 5 bases between. CDR1 and CDR2 (germline): SNHLY, FYNNEI. The CDR3 DNA sequence: TGTGCCAGCAGTACTTACTACGAGCAGTACGTC. Encoded protein: CASSTYYEQYV.

This clonotype was counted only a few times. The rearrangement joins TRBV7-9 to TRBJ2-1, with D maybe TRBD2 (6 bases). V was clipped by 5 bases and J by 8 bases, with 19 bases between them. Germline assignment: CDR1 SEHNR and CDR2 FQNEAQ (reference sequence). This CDR3 is built from 15 residues. CDR3 nucleotides: TGTGCCAGCAGCCCGGGACTCGACCTGGTCGATGAGCAGTTCTTC. Encoded protein: CASSPGLDLVDEQFF.

V is TRBV4-1 and J is TRBJ2-5; 9 bases line up with TRBD2. CDR1 is MGHRA and CDR2 is YSYEKL in the germline V gene. The CDR3 contains 15 residues. With V trimmed by 2 bases and J by 5 bases, 6 bases remained unmatched. CDR3 in amino acids: CASSQFSGGPETQYF. The CDR3 DNA reads as TGCGCCAGCAGCCAATTCAGCGGGGGGCCGGAGACCCAGTACTTC.

The V and J genes are TRBV6-8 and TRBJ2-5, with 9 bases fitting TRBD2. CDR1 is MNHGY, CDR2 SAAAGT, per germline. The CDR3 has 17 residues. V gave up 2 bases and J gave up 3 bases; unmatched junction bases: 10. DNA of the CDR3: TGTGCCAGCAGTTACGACTGTCTAGCGGGGACCGAAGAGACCCAGTACTTC. Its translation is CASSYDCLAGTEETQYF.

This clonotype was seen a handful of times. V gene TRBV5-4 combines with J gene TRBJ2-3; no reliable D call. CDR3 length: 15 residues. Germline V lookup: CDR1 SGHNT, CDR2 YYREEE (reference sequence). V lost 0 bases and J lost 4, with 12 bases in between. The CDR3 DNA follows: TGTGCCAGCAGCTTGGTGGGATCCCCCCCAGATACGCAGTATTTT. Its translation: CASSLVGSPPDTQYF.

This clonotype was recorded a few times. The V call is TRBV4-2, the J call TRBJ2-2; no reliable D call. CDR1 and CDR2 (germline): LGHNA, YNFKEQ. Between the trimmed V and J ends, which lost 0 bases and 7 bases, there was a span of 12 bases. This CDR3 is 15 amino acids long. CDR3: CASSQDWLDDGELFF. CDR3 nucleotides: TGTGCCAGCAGCCAAGACTGGCTAGATGACGGGGAGCTGTTTTTT.

This rearrangement joins TRBV11-2 to TRBJ2-2; TRBD2 agrees at 14 bases. CDR1 SGHAT and CDR2 FQNNGV come from the germline V gene. The J segment lost 3 bases and the V segment lost 2 bases, leaving 5 bases of the junction unmatched. This CDR3 spans 18 amino acids. CDR3 protein: CASSLMGLAGVDTGELFF. CDR3 DNA: TGTGCCAGCAGCTTAATGGGACTAGCGGGAGTGGACACCGGGGAGCTGTTTTTT.

This clonotype was counted a few times. The rearrangement links TRBV6-4 to TRBJ2-1, with D perhaps TRBD2 (6 bases). The CDR3 length is 16 residues. The V and J ends lost 3 bases and 0 bases respectively, with 12 bases between them. Germline V lookup: CDR1 MRHNA, CDR2 SNTAGT. The CDR3 DNA follows: TGTGCCAGCAGTGAATCGGAGACTAGCTCCTACAATGAGCAGTTCTTC. It translates to CASSESETSSYNEQFF.

This clonotype was counted at least ten times. V gene TRBV29-1 combines with J gene TRBJ2-3, with 7 bases fitting TRBD1. The junction had 11 bases not matched to a gene; V was cut back by 7 bases and J by 7 bases. CDR1 is SQVTM and CDR2 is ANQGSEA in the germline V gene. The CDR3 totals 13 residues. The DNA for the CDR3 is TGCAGCGCCCGAATGGGGACAGTGAATACGCAGTATTTT. Amino acids: CSARMGTVNTQYF.

This clonotype was picked up a small number of times. The chain combines TRBV29-1 with TRBJ2-5; D could derive from TRBD1 or TRBD2 (6 bases each). Germline values: CDR1 SQVTM, CDR2 ANQGSEA. The V and J ends lost 6 bases and 0 bases respectively, with 20 bases between them. The CDR3 consists of 16 residues. Here the CDR3 DNA reads TGCAGCGTAACCGCGGAGGGGGACAACTACCAAGAGACCCAGTACTTC. Translated: CSVTAEGDNYQETQYF.

The chain employs TRBV28 and TRBJ2-4; D possibly uses TRBD1 or TRBD2 (5 bases each). Germline CDR1 MDHEN, CDR2 SYDVKM. V was clipped by 8 bases and J by 6 bases, with 17 bases between them. This CDR3 spans 14 amino acids. CDR3 amino acids: CASVRPGAGNIQYF. In DNA form, the CDR3 reads TGTGCCAGCGTCAGACCCGGGGCCGGAAACATTCAGTACTTC.

This clonotype was seen more than once but under ten times. V is TRBV27 and J is TRBJ2-7, with no clear D. Trimming stripped 5 bases from V and 7 bases from J, with 15 bases between. The CDR3 extends over 13 amino acids. CDR1 MNHEY and CDR2 SMNVEV come from the germline V gene (reference sequence). Here the CDR3 reads CASSPTIPREQYF. CDR3 bases: TGTGCCAGCAGTCCCACAATTCCAAGAGAGCAGTACTTC.

This clonotype was found many times. V gene TRBV4-1 combines with J gene TRBJ1-4, with D perhaps TRBD1 (6 bases). The germline gives CDR1 MGHRA, CDR2 YSYEKL. Trimming cost V 5 bases and J 7 bases, with 17 bases left between them. This CDR3 contains 15 residues. This CDR3 is CASSLRTASIEKLFF. The CDR3 nucleotides read TGCGCCAGCAGCTTACGGACAGCGAGTATTGAAAAACTGTTTTTT.

This clonotype showed up many times. This sequence joins TRBV9 and TRBJ2-1; the match to TRBD1 covers 10 bases. This CDR3 region has 14 residues. V gave up 0 bases and J gave up 6 bases; unmatched junction bases: 0. Germline values: CDR1 SGDLS, CDR2 YYNGEE. In DNA form, the CDR3 reads TGTGCCAGCAGCGTAGGGACAGGGGGCAATGAGCAGTTCTTC. Protein: CASSVGTGGNEQFF.

This clonotype has only a few counts. The chain joins TRBV20-1 to TRBJ2-7; maybe TRBD2 (6 bases). CDR1 is DFQATT, CDR2 SNEGSKA, per germline (reference sequence). Trimming left V 0 bases short and J 2 bases short, with 8 bases between. This CDR3 contains 13 residues. The CDR3 loop is CSARDWGAYEQYF. CDR3 DNA: TGCAGTGCTAGAGATTGGGGGGCCTACGAGCAGTACTTC.

This clonotype was detected a few times. The rearrangement uses TRBV7-9 and TRBJ2-1; 7 positions match TRBD2. This CDR3 has 14 amino acids. The germline CDR1 and CDR2 sequences are SEHNR and FQNEAQ (reference sequence). V was clipped by 5 bases and J by 13 bases; unmatched bases: 14. The CDR3 spells CASSPGTTKGSQFF. The DNA of the CDR3 is TGTGCCAGCAGCCCGGGGACTACGAAAGGGAGTCAGTTCTTC.

The CDR3: CSAADRYNSYEQYF. Here the CDR3 DNA reads TGCAGTGCAGCCGACAGATATAACTCCTACGAGCAGTACTTC. This rearrangement joins TRBV20-1 to TRBJ2-7; tentatively, D is TRBD1 (5 bases). Trimming stripped 6 bases from V and 0 bases from J, with 15 bases between. The CDR3 runs 14 residues. The germline V gene has CDR1 DFQATT and CDR2 SNEGSKA (reference sequence).

V gene TRBV5-1 combines with J gene TRBJ2-1; tentative D call: TRBD2 (6 bases). Trimming removed 0 bases from V and 15 bases from J, with 25 bases in between. Germline CDR1 and CDR2: SGHRS and YFSETQ. This CDR3 region has 16 residues. In DNA form, the CDR3 reads TGCGCCAGCAGCTTGGGGCGCGGGAAGGATGGGCAAGATCCGTTCTTC. Residues: CASSLGRGKDGQDPFF.

This clonotype was counted ten times or more. The chain couples TRBV7-9 to TRBJ2-1, with a tentative D call TRBD2 (5 bases). The V end lost 4 bases, the J end lost 4 bases, and 17 bases lay between the germline ends. The length of the CDR3 is 16 residues. Germline V gives CDR1 SEHNR, CDR2 FQNEAQ (reference sequence). CDR3 amino acids: CASSSRPGLAYNEQFF. In DNA form, the CDR3 reads TGTGCCAGCAGCTCCCGCCCCGGACTCGCGTACAATGAGCAGTTCTTC.

There are many counts of this clonotype. This sequence joins TRBV27 and TRBJ2-1; D call uncertain. V lost 4 bases to trimming and J lost 0 bases, with 4 bases between them. Looked up from germline, CDR1 is MNHEY and CDR2 is SMNVEV (reference sequence). The CDR3 contains 13 residues. This CDR3 is CASSSNSYNEQFF. For the CDR3, the DNA is TGTGCCAGCAGTTCTAACTCCTACAATGAGCAGTTCTTC.

This clonotype has at least ten counts. The chain is built from TRBV5-1 and TRBJ2-1; no reliable D call. Germline CDR1 and CDR2: SGHRS and YFSETQ. The CDR3 is 14 amino acids. Between the trimmed V and J ends, which lost 1 base and 6 bases, there was a span of 11 bases. Here the CDR3 DNA reads TGCGCCAGCAGCTTGTCCGGGTTGGGCAATGAGCAGTTCTTC. Translating it yields CASSLSGLGNEQFF.

This clonotype was picked up many times. The chain links TRBV6-5 to TRBJ1-2; D ambiguous. The germline V and J ends were trimmed by 4 bases and 4 bases, with 7 bases remaining between them. Germline-derived CDR1 and CDR2 are MNHEY and SVGAGI. The CDR3 runs 12 residues. In nucleotides, the CDR3 is TGTGCCAGCAGTTCCGACCGCTATGGCTACACCTTC. It translates to CASSSDRYGYTF.

This clonotype was detected ten times or more. The rearrangement joins TRBV11-3 to TRBJ2-1; D is ambiguous. The CDR3 loop spans 12 amino acids. The germline V gene has CDR1 SGHNT and CDR2 YENEEA. With 3 bases removed from V and 8 bases from J, the gap between germline ends came to 8 bases. The CDR3 is CASSFPGDEQFF. As DNA, the CDR3 is TGTGCCAGCAGCTTTCCGGGTGATGAGCAGTTCTTC.

Turning to this clonotype: The DNA is omitted, as the CDR3 cannot be located on it reliably, and the CDR3 follows TCRdb's listing. V is TRBV27 and J is TRBJ1-2; TRBD1 is taken as the D call from the table, unchecked against the DNA. The CDR3 comprises 13 residues, both ends counted. CDR1 MNHEY and CDR2 SMNVEV come from the germline V gene (reference sequence). CDR3 residues: CASSSGQGKCYTF.

The sample holds a few counts of this clonotype. The chain combines TRBV27 with TRBJ2-7, with D perhaps matching TRBD1 or TRBD2 (5 bases each). Germline loops: CDR1 MNHEY, CDR2 SMNVEV (reference sequence). Trimming removed 0 bases at V and 0 bases at J, with 12 bases between. The CDR3 is made up of 16 amino acids. The DNA for the CDR3 is TGTGCCAGCAGTTTATCGTACGGGACGGCCTCCTACGAGCAGTACTTC. It codes for CASSLSYGTASYEQYF.

This clonotype was found many times. The J gene is TRBJ1-1, the V gene TRBV6-5; 11 bases line up with TRBD1. Trimming took 1 base from V and 0 from J; bases not matched to a gene: 7. The CDR3 consists of 18 residues. Germline CDR1 and CDR2: MNHEY and SVGAGI. CDR3 amino acids: CASSYFPGQGGMNTEAFF. In DNA form, the CDR3 reads TGTGCCAGCAGTTACTTCCCGGGACAGGGGGGGATGAACACTGAAGCTTTCTTT.